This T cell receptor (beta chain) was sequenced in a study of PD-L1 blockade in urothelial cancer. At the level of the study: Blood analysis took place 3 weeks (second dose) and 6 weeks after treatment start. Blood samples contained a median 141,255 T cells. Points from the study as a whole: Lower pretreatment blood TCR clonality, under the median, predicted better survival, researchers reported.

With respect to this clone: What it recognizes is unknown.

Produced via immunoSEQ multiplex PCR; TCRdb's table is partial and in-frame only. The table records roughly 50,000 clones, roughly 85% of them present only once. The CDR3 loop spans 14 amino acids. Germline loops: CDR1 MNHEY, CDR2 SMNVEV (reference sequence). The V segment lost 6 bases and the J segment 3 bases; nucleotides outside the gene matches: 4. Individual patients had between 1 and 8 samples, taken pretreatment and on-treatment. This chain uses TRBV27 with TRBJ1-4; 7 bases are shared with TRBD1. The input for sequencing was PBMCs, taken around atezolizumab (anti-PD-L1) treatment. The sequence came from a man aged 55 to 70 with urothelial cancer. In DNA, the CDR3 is TGTGCCAGCAGCGTACAGGGGCCTAATGAAAAACTGTTTTTT. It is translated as CASSVQGPNEKLFF. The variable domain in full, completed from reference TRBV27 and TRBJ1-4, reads EAQVTQNPRYLITVTGKKLTVTCSQNMNHEYMSWYRQDPGLGLRQIYYSMNVEVTDKGDVPEGYKVSRKEKRNFPLILESPSPNQTSLYFCASSVQGPNEKLFFGSGTQLSVL.